This record covers a single TCR beta chain. As originally analysed: How many nucleated cells were present was estimated from reference gene primer amplification. TCRdb keeps only in-frame clones here, not all; method: immunoSEQ multiplex PCR. V and J calls and clone size follow that table, whereas D and trimming were derived from the DNA. This sample has approximately 47,000 clones, with roughly 90% found just once. The J segment lost 0 bases and the V segment lost 1 base, leaving 8 bases of the junction unmatched. The CDR3 loop spans 17 amino acids. From germline, CDR1 is MNHEY and CDR2 SVGEGT. The record originates from a study of blood T cell repertoires in COVID-19. Study context: The United States, Italy and Spain provided the acute and convalescent COVID-19 samples.

Sequenced sample: peripheral blood. The J gene is TRBJ2-7, the V gene TRBV6-2 or TRBV6-3, with 8 bases fitting TRBD1. The clonotype originates from a man aged 65 to 79 with active COVID-19. Here the CDR3 reads CASSYYGQGQRSYEQYF. Here the CDR3 DNA reads TGTGCCAGCAGTTACTACGGACAGGGACAACGCTCCTACGAGCAGTACTTC.